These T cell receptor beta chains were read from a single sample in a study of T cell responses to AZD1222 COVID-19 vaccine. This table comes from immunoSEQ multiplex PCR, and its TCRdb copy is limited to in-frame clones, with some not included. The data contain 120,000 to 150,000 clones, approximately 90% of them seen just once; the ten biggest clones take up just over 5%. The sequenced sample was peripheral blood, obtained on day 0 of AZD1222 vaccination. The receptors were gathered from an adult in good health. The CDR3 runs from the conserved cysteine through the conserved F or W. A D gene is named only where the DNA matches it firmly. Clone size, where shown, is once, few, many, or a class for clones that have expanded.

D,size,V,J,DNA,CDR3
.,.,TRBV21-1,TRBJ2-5,TGTGCCAGCAGCAATCCTCCGGGGAACCAAGAGACCCAGTACTTC,CASSNPPGNQETQYF
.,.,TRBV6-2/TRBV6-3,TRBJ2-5,TGTGCCAGCAGTAGGGCCCCGCCGGTGGAGACCCAGTACTTC,CASSRAPPVETQYF
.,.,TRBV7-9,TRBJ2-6,TGTGCCAGCAATCTTCGCAGGGAGAGCTCTGGGGCCAACGTCCTGACTTTC,CASNLRRESSGANVLTF
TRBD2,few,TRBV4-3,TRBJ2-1,TGCGCCAGCAGCCAAGATGGGCTAGCGGGAGGGTATGAGCAGTTCTTC,CASSQDGLAGGYEQFF
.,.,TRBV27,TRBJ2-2,TGTGCCAGCAGTCACTCCAGGTGGACCGGGGAGCTGTTTTTT,CASSHSRWTGELFF
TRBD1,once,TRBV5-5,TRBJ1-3,TGTGCCAGCAGCCCGGGACAGGTGGCATACACCATATATTTT,CASSPGQVAYTIYF
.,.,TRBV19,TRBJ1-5,TGTGCCAGTAGTACCCCTAAGCGCGGGGGCAATCAGCCCCAGCATTTT,CASSTPKRGGNQPQHF
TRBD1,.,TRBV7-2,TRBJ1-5,TGTGCCAGCAGCTTGACAGGGGGCGCGTTTAGCAATCAGCCCCAGCATTTT,CASSLTGGAFSNQPQHF
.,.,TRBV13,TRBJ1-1,TGTGCCAGCAGCTTATGGATCGGCCGCGGGGGTGATGAAGGCCTTGAAGCTTTCTTT,CASSLWIGRGGDEGLEAFF
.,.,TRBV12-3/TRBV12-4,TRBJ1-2,TGTGCCAGCAGTTTAAACTCACAAGGCGGCTACACCTTC,CASSLNSQGGYTF
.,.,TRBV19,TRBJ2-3,TGTGCCAGTAGTATTGGTGCGGGACCAGATACGCAGTATTTT,CASSIGAGPDTQYF
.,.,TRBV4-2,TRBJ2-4,TGTGCCAGCAGCCAAAGACTAGCCAAAAACATTCAGTACTTC,CASSQRLAKNIQYF
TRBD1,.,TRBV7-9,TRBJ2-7,TGTGCCAGCAGCCGCACAGGGGGACCCTCCTACGAGCAGTACTTC,CASSRTGGPSYEQYF
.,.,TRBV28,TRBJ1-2,TGTGCCAGCAGTTTCCCCCGGCTTTCCATAGGCTACACCTTC,CASSFPRLSIGYTF
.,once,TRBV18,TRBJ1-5,TGTGCCAGCTCACCAACGGGGACTCAGCCCCAGCATTTT,CASSPTGTQPQHF
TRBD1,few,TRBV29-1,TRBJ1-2,TGCAGCGTTGAAGAAGGGCAGCTACCCAGGGGGGGCTACACCTTC,CSVEEGQLPRGGYTF
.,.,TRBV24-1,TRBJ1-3,TGTGCCACCAGTGACCCCGCGGAGGGCGGAAACACCATATATTTT,CATSDPAEGGNTIYF
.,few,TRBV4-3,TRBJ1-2,TGCGCCAGCAGCCAAGATTGGAGGAATATGCATGGCTACACCTTC,CASSQDWRNMHGYTF
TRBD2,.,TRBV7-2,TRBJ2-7,TGTGCCAGCAGCGCGTTTAGCGGGGGTGGATCCTCCTACGAGCAGTACTTC,CASSAFSGGGSSYEQYF
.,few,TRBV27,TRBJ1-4,TGTGCCAGCAGTTTATCGATTGGCAGGGGTGGTGAAAAACTGTTTTTT,CASSLSIGRGGEKLFF
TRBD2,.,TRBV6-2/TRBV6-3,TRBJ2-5,TGTGCCAGCAGTTTGACTAGCGGGAGAAGTGGTGAGACCCAGTACTTC,CASSLTSGRSGETQYF
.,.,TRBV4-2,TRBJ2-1,TGTGCCAGCAGCCAAGATTTCGGATTTTCCGGGGATGAGCAGTTCTTC,CASSQDFGFSGDEQFF
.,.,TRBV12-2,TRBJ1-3,TGTGCAAGTCGCTCCGACCGAGGGGACAGGGGCTCTGGAAACACCATATATTTT,CASRSDRGDRGSGNTIYF
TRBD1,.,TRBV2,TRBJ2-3,TGTGCCAGCCTCCTGGGGATGACAGGGTCACCCACAGATACGCAGTATTTT,CASLLGMTGSPTDTQYF
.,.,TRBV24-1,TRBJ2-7,TGTGCCACCAGTGATTCCCGATTGCTCGAGCAGTACTTC,CATSDSRLLEQYF
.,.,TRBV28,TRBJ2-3,TGTGCCAACGGGGATCACACAGATACGCAGTATTTT,CANGDHTDTQYF
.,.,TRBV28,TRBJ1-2,TGTGCCAGCATGAGGGCTGAGGGCTACACCTTC,CASMRAEGYTF
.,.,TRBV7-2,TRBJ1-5,TGTGCCAGCAGCTTAGTCGGCTGGGATCAGCCCCAGCATTTT,CASSLVGWDQPQHF
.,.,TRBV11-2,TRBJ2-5,TGTGCCAGCAGCTCCTGGGAGACCCAGTACTTC,CASSSWETQYF
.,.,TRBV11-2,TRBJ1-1,TGTGCCAGCAGCTTAGAGCCAGGGTCGGGGACTGAAGCTTTCTTT,CASSLEPGSGTEAFF
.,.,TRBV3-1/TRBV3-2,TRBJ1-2,TGTGTCAGCAGCCAAGAGGGGGAAGGGTTCGGCTACACCTTC,CVSSQEGEGFGYTF
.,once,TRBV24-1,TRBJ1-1,TGTGCCACCAGTGATTTTTTACAGAATGAAGCTTTCTTT,CATSDFLQNEAFF
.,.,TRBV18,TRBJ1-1,TGTGCCAGCTCACCAAGACAGGCGAAAGAAGCTTTCTTT,CASSPRQAKEAFF
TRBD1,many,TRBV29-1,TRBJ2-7,TGCAGCGTGCGCCGGGACAGGGTGCGAGGCGAGCAGTACTTC,CSVRRDRVRGEQYF
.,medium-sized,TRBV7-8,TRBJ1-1,TGTGCCAGCAGCCCCTTATGGACAGCGAACACTGAAGCTTTCTTT,CASSPLWTANTEAFF
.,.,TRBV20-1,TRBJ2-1,TGCAGACCTGGACAGTACAATGAGCAGTTCTTC,CRPGQYNEQFF
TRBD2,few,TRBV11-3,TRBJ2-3,TGTGCCAGCAGTCTGCTAGCGGGAGGCACAGATACGCAGTATTTT,CASSLLAGGTDTQYF
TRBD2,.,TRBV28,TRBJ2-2,TGTGCCAGCAGTCCGCTAGCGGGAGGGACCGGGGAGCTGTTTTTT,CASSPLAGGTGELFF
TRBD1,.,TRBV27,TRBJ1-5,TGTGCCAGCAGTTCCCTCGGACAGGGCGGCGGTCAGCCCCAGCATTTT,CASSSLGQGGGQPQHF
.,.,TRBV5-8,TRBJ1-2,TGTGCCAGCAGCTACCTTAAGGGGGGCTACACCTTC,CASSYLKGGYTF
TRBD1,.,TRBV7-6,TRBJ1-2,TGTGCCAGCAGCACGGGACAGGGGTCTGGCTACACCTTC,CASSTGQGSGYTF
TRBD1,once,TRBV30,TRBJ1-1,TGTGCCCTAACAGGGGGTTCGGGCTTGTTATCTGAAGCTTTCTTT,CALTGGSGLLSEAFF
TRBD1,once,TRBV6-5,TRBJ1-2,TGTGCCAGCATGACCCCGGGGACAGGAGGAGGCTACACCTTC,CASMTPGTGGGYTF
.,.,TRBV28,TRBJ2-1,TGTGCCAGCAGCCGCCAGACAGGCTACAATGAGCAGTTCTTC,CASSRQTGYNEQFF